This T cell receptor beta chain was identified during a study of T cell responses to AZD1222 COVID-19 vaccine. General study findings and limits: Possibly, clonal diversity was underestimated; donors were largely white British and included more females.

The analysis combined second doses at about 4 or about 12 weeks. Repertoires were generated with immunoSEQ multiplex PCR, while TCRdb's copy carries only in-frame clones and drops some. There are over 150,000 clones in the sample; around nine tenths occur only once, and roughly 4.3% lies in the top ten. In the case of this clone: The target antigen is unknown.

Germline CDR1 MNHEY, CDR2 SVGAGI. The CDR3 runs 13 residues. V shed 6 bases and J 5 bases; nucleotides not matched to a gene: 6. The starting material was peripheral blood, obtained 28 days after the second AZD1222 dose. The chain joins TRBV6-5 to TRBJ2-7, with 8 nucleotides matching TRBD1. The TCR originated in an adult who received the AZD1222 COVID-19 vaccine. This chain's CDR3 is CASSRTGIDEQYF. The DNA of the CDR3 is TGTGCCAGCAGCCGGACAGGGATCGACGAGCAGTACTTC.